This entry lists 27 T cell receptor beta chains sequenced from one sample in a study of blood T cell repertoires in COVID-19. The method was immunoSEQ multiplex PCR; TCRdb's version includes in-frame clones alone and lacks a portion of them. The sample includes roughly 130,000 clones, 84% of them seen just once. The material sequenced was peripheral blood. These receptors all stem from a man under 40 with COVID-19, enrolled during active disease.

The genes are TRBV19 and TRBJ2-1; 7 bases fit TRBD1. With V trimmed by 3 bases and J by 6 bases, 8 bases remained unmatched. The CDR3 spans 15 residues. Germline CDR1 and CDR2: LNHDA and SQIVND (reference sequence). CDR3 sequence: CASSMGGQAFNEQFF. The CDR3 DNA sequence: TGTGCCAGTAGTATGGGCGGACAGGCCTTCAATGAGCAGTTCTTC.

By proportion, this clone is medium-sized (0.01 to 0.1%). The chain uses TRBV15 and TRBJ1-1; D remains ambiguous. CDR3 length equals 14 residues. Germline assignment: CDR1 LNHNV and CDR2 YYDKDF (reference sequence). V was trimmed by 4 bases and J by 2 bases, leaving 11 bases between them. The CDR3 spells CATSTSGSNTEAFF. The CDR3 region has the DNA TGTGCCACCAGCACTAGCGGGAGTAACACTGAAGCTTTCTTT.

This chain uses TRBV29-1 with TRBJ2-2; the D gene is possibly TRBD2 (6 bases). The CDR3 extends over 15 amino acids. Germline V CDR1 and CDR2: SQVTM, ANQGSEA. V lost 3 bases and J 6 bases, leaving 17 bases between the germline ends. The CDR3 loop is CSVDLGTGWAGELFF. The CDR3 DNA follows: TGCAGCGTTGACCTCGGGACTGGTTGGGCCGGGGAGCTGTTTTTT.

The rearrangement links TRBV9 to TRBJ2-3; 8 bases match TRBD1. Germline CDR1 reads SGDLS; CDR2 reads YYNGEE. The CDR3 extends over 15 amino acids. After removal of 4 bases from V and 2 bases from J, the junction contained 6 bases not matched to a gene. DNA of the CDR3: TGTGCCAGCAGCTCCCAGGGGGCAGACACAGATACGCAGTATTTT. Its protein is CASSSQGADTDTQYF.

The gene calls are TRBV6-5 and TRBJ1-1; 7 positions agree with TRBD1. Germline V gives CDR1 MNHEY, CDR2 SVGAGI. The CDR3 contains 12 residues. J gave up 10 bases and V 6 bases, and 8 bases lay outside the gene matches. DNA for the CDR3: TGTGCCAGCAGCCCCGGACAGGTCGGAGCTTTCTTT. Its translation: CASSPGQVGAFF.

In nucleotides, the CDR3 is TGTGCCAGCAGCTTAGGACCGGGACTAACCTACGAGCAGTACTTC. Translated, it gives CASSLGPGLTYEQYF. The rearrangement uses TRBV11-2 and TRBJ2-7; TRBD2 aligns across 7 bases. J lost 2 bases, V lost 1 base, and 5 bases had no gene match. CDR1 and CDR2 (germline): SGHAT, FQNNGV. This CDR3 region has 15 residues.

This chain connects TRBV6-2 or TRBV6-3 to TRBJ1-2, with 8 bases aligning to TRBD1. The trim removed 5 bases at V and 7 bases at J, leaving 12 bases unmatched. The CDR3 covers 15 residues. Germline loops: CDR1 MNHEY, CDR2 SVGEGT. The CDR3, as DNA: TGTGCCAGCAGTCCCAGGACAGGGTTGTTTGGTGGCTACACCTTC. This translates into CASSPRTGLFGGYTF.

V and J are TRBV11-2 and TRBJ2-7, with 11 bases fitting TRBD1. The CDR3 is made up of 15 amino acids. CDR1 and CDR2 from the germline V gene are SGHAT and FQNNGV. The junction had 4 bases not matched to a gene; V was cut back by 4 bases and J by 2 bases. The CDR3 DNA reads TGTGCCAGCAGCTCGATGGGACAGGGGGCCTACGAGCAGTACTTC. Translating gives CASSSMGQGAYEQYF.

This clone occurred once. This chain uses TRBV5-6 with TRBJ1-2; the match to TRBD1 covers 10 bases. The germline V gene has CDR1 SGHDT and CDR2 YYEEEE. The CDR3 loop spans 15 amino acids. V shed 4 bases and J 8 bases; nucleotides not matched to a gene: 11. The CDR3 is CASSTQTGGSWGYTF. In DNA form, the CDR3 reads TGTGCCAGCAGCACCCAGACAGGGGGCAGTTGGGGCTACACCTTC.

This chain links TRBV6-5 with TRBJ1-1; possible D gene TRBD1, 5 bases. Germline V lookup: CDR1 MNHEY, CDR2 SVGAGI. The length of the CDR3 is 12 residues. The V gene lost 8 bases and the J gene lost 2 bases, with 9 bases spanning the gap. CDR3 residues: CASGRGNTEAFF. The DNA for the CDR3 is TGTGCCAGCGGAAGGGGTAACACTGAAGCTTTCTTT.

V gene TRBV3-1 (or the pseudogene TRBV3-2) combines with J gene TRBJ1-2; TRBD1 aligns across 7 bases. From germline, CDR1 is LGHDT and CDR2 YNNKEL (reference sequence). The J segment lost 3 bases and the V segment lost 3 bases, leaving 4 bases of the junction unmatched. This CDR3 has 14 amino acids. CDR3 nucleotides: TGTGCCAGCAGCCAGAACAGGGGAGACTATGGCTACACCTTC. Translated: CASSQNRGDYGYTF.

The rearrangement links TRBV3-1 (or the pseudogene TRBV3-2) to TRBJ2-3, with a possible D match to TRBD2 (6 bases). Germline CDR1 reads LGHDT; CDR2 reads YNNKEL (reference sequence). V dropped 0 bases and J dropped 2 bases, with 12 bases sitting between them. This CDR3 has 16 amino acids. The CDR3 reads CASSQDWGGDTDTQYF. CDR3 bases: TGTGCCAGCAGCCAAGATTGGGGCGGGGACACAGATACGCAGTATTTT.

The rearrangement links TRBV4-1 to TRBJ1-4; 8 positions match TRBD1. CDR1 and CDR2 from the germline V gene are MGHRA and YSYEKL. Trimming took 5 bases from V and 2 from J; bases not matched to a gene: 4. The CDR3 has 15 residues. CDR3 nucleotide sequence: TGCGCCAGCAGCGAAACAGGGGGGACTAATGAAAAACTGTTTTTT. As protein: CASSETGGTNEKLFF.

The chain uses TRBV9 and TRBJ1-2; 7 bases are shared with TRBD1. V trimming: 4 bases; J trimming: 4 bases; junction bases outside the gene matches: 10. Germline V gene data show CDR1 as SGDLS and CDR2 as YYNGEE. This CDR3 spans 15 amino acids. CDR3 coding DNA: TGTGCCAGCAGCCCCCAGGGGGGACTCGGCTATGGCTACACCTTC. Its protein product is CASSPQGGLGYGYTF.

The chain has TRBV9 and TRBJ2-5; TRBD2 matches at 9 bases. The V gene end was trimmed by 0 bases and the J gene end by 5 bases; junction bases not matched to a gene: 8. CDR1 is SGDLS, CDR2 YYNGEE, per germline. CDR3 length: 16 amino acids. The DNA of the CDR3 is TGTGCCAGCAGCGTAGCCGGTAGCGGGAGTTATGAGACCCAGTACTTC. Its protein product is CASSVAGSGSYETQYF.

The V gene is TRBV6-1, the J gene TRBJ1-1; TRBD1 aligns across 10 bases. This CDR3 region has 15 residues. V gave up 3 bases and J gave up 5 bases; unmatched junction bases: 6. Germline V lookup: CDR1 MNHNS, CDR2 SASEGT. This chain's CDR3 is CASSDRQGAQTEAFF. The CDR3 nucleotides are TGTGCCAGCAGTGATCGACAGGGGGCGCAGACTGAAGCTTTCTTT.

The chain carries TRBV5-5 and TRBJ2-7; weak D call: TRBD1 (5 bases). Trimming shortened V by 4 bases and J by 4 bases, and 12 bases separated the two germline ends. The V gene's germline CDR1 is SGHKS and CDR2 YYEKEE (reference sequence). CDR3 size: 13 residues. In nucleotides, the CDR3 is TGTGCCAGCAGCATCACAGGAAGATACGAGCAGTACTTC. As protein: CASSITGRYEQYF.

This clone was seen a single time. This chain uses TRBV18 with TRBJ1-1; D possibly corresponds to TRBD1 (5 bases). Per germline, CDR1 KGHSH and CDR2 LQKENI. Trimming stripped 2 bases from V and 5 bases from J, with 12 bases between. CDR3 length equals 14 residues. CDR3 protein: CASSPGGKGTEAFF. CDR3 nucleotide sequence: TGTGCCAGCTCACCAGGGGGGAAGGGGACTGAAGCTTTCTTT.

V and J are TRBV7-8 and TRBJ1-1; 10 bases agree with TRBD1. This CDR3 has 13 amino acids. Looked up from germline, CDR1 is SGHVS and CDR2 is FQNEAQ. The V segment lost 5 bases and the J segment 5 bases; nucleotides outside the gene matches: 2. The CDR3 nucleotides read TGTGCCAGCAGCCGGGACAGGGGTACTGAAGCTTTCTTT. Translation: CASSRDRGTEAFF. Complete variable domain (other parts from reference TRBV7-8 and TRBJ1-1): GAGVSQSPRYKVAKRGQDVALRCDPISGHVSLFWYQQALGQGPEFLTYFQNEAQLDKSGLPSDRFFAERPEGSVSTLKIQRTQQEDSAVYLCASSRDRGTEAFFGQGTRLTVV.

This clone occurred once. This chain's CDR3 is CASSKFAGGANVLTF. The CDR3 nucleotides are TGTGCCAGCAGTAAATTCGCAGGGGGTGCCAACGTCCTGACTTTC. This chain uses TRBV6-5 with TRBJ2-6; 7 positions match TRBD1. V shed 5 bases, J shed 7 bases, and the junction held 8 bases outside the gene matches. CDR1 MNHEY and CDR2 SVGAGI come from the germline V gene. The CDR3 consists of 15 residues.

This clone appeared once. This sequence joins TRBV3-1 (or the pseudogene TRBV3-2) and TRBJ1-2; 9 bases agree with TRBD1. The V gene end was trimmed by 3 bases and the J gene end by 6 bases; junction bases not matched to a gene: 5. Germline CDR1 LGHDT, CDR2 YNNKEL (reference sequence). The CDR3 consists of 14 residues. The CDR3, as DNA: TGTGCCAGCAGCCACCGGACAGGGGTCGATGGCTACACCTTC. Amino acid sequence: CASSHRTGVDGYTF.

The gene calls are TRBV7-8 and TRBJ1-5; no clear D. This CDR3 has 13 amino acids. CDR1 and CDR2 (germline): SGHVS, FQNEAQ. The V end was cut by 2 bases, the J end by 7 bases, with 9 bases between. The CDR3 DNA sequence: TGTGCCAGCAGCTTATCCGAGTTACAGCCCCAGCATTTT. This gives the protein CASSLSELQPQHF.

The V gene is TRBV20-1, the J gene TRBJ1-2; 8 bases map to TRBD1. The trim removed 3 bases at V and 7 bases at J, leaving 10 bases unmatched. The CDR3 runs to 14 residues. Germline V gene data show CDR1 as DFQATT and CDR2 as SNEGSKA (reference sequence). CDR3 in amino acids: CSASFLNRGGGYTF. CDR3 DNA: TGCAGTGCTAGTTTTCTTAACAGGGGGGGTGGCTACACCTTC.

The rearrangement links TRBV11-2 to TRBJ1-1; possibly TRBD1 for D (5 bases). Germline CDR1 SGHAT, CDR2 FQNNGV. V was shortened by 0 bases and J by 7 bases, with 9 bases between the two germline ends. The length of the CDR3 is 13 residues. CDR3 amino acids: CASSLEFRGEAFF. In DNA, the CDR3 is TGTGCCAGCAGCTTAGAGTTTAGGGGTGAAGCTTTCTTT.

This clone has a single count. This rearrangement joins TRBV28 to TRBJ2-3, with 11 bases identical to TRBD2. V trimming: 6 bases; J trimming: 4 bases; junction bases outside the gene matches: 18. CDR3 length equals 19 residues. Germline V gene lookup returns CDR1 MDHEN and CDR2 SYDVKM. CDR3 nucleotides: TGTGCCAGCAGCCCCCTAGCGGGAGGACAGAGCGTTGGGGCAGATACGCAGTATTTT. Its translation is CASSPLAGGQSVGADTQYF. Supplemented by reference TRBV28 and TRBJ2-3, the full variable domain reads DVKVTQSSRYLVKRTGEKVFLECVQDMDHENMFWYRQDPGLGLRLIYFSYDVKMKEKGDIPEGYSVSREKKERFSLILESASTNQTSMYLCASSPLAGGQSVGADTQYFGPGTRLTVL.

As for this clone: Other DNA sequences in this specimen translate into the identical CDR3. The V call is TRBV18, the J call TRBJ1-6; D gene uncertain. Trimming shortened V by 3 bases and J by 8 bases, and 5 bases separated the two germline ends. CDR1 KGHSH and CDR2 LQKENI come from the germline V gene. There are 12 residues in the CDR3. CDR3 region: CASSPGYSPLHF. The DNA for the CDR3 is TGTGCCAGCTCACCCGGTTATTCACCCCTCCACTTT.

This chain connects TRBV15 to TRBJ1-2; TRBD1 matches 10 bases. The CDR3 is made up of 15 amino acids. Germline CDR1 and CDR2: LNHNV and YYDKDF (reference sequence). V shed 2 bases, J shed 6 bases, and the junction held 6 bases outside the gene matches. CDR3 sequence: CATSRSLGQGNGYTF. Written as DNA, the CDR3 is TGTGCCACCAGCAGATCGTTGGGACAGGGGAATGGCTACACCTTC.